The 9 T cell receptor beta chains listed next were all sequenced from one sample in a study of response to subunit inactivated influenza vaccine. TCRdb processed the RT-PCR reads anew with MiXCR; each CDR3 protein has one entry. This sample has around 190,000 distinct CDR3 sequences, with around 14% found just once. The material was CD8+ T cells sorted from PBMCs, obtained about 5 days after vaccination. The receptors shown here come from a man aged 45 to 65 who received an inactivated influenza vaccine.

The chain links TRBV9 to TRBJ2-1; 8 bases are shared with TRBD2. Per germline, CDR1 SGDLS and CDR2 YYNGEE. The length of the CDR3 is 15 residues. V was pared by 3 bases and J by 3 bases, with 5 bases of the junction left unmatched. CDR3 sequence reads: CASSGAGEVYNEQFF. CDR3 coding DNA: TGTGCCAGCAGCGGAGCGGGAGAGGTCTACAATGAGCAGTTCTTC.

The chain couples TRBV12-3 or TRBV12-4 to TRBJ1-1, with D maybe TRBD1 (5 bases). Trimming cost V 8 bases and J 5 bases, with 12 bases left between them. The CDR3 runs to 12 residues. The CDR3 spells CASGRVRTEAFF. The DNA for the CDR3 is TGTGCCAGCGGCAGGGTCCGGACTGAAGCTTTCTTT.

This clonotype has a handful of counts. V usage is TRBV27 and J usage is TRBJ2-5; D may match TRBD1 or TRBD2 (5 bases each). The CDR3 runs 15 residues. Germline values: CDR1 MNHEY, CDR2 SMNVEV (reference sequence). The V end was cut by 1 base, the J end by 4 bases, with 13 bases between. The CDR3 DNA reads TGTGCCAGCAGTTTATTTGCAGGGACCGGAGAGACCCAGTACTTC. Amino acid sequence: CASSLFAGTGETQYF.

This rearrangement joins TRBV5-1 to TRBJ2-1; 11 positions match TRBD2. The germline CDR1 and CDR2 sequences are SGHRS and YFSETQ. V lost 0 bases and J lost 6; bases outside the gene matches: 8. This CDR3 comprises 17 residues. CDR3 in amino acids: CASSLGIAGGPGNEQFF. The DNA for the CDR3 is TGCGCCAGCAGCTTGGGGATAGCGGGAGGGCCAGGCAATGAGCAGTTCTTC.

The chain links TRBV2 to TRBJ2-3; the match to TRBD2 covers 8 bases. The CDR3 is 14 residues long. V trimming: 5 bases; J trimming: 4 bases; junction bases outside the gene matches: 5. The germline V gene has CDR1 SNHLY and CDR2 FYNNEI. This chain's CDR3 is CASSLLAGPDTQYF. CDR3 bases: TGTGCCAGCAGTCTTCTAGCGGGCCCAGATACGCAGTATTTT.

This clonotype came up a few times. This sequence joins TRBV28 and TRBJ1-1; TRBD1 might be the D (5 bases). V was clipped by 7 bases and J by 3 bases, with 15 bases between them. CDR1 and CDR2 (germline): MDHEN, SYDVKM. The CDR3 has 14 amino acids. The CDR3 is CASNNPGGDTEAFF. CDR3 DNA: TGTGCCAGCAATAATCCGGGGGGGGACACTGAAGCTTTCTTT.

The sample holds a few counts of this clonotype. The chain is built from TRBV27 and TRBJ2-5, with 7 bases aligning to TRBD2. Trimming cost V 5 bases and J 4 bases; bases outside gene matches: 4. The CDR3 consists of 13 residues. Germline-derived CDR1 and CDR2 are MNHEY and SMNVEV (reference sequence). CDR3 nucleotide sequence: TGTGCCAGCAGTGGGGGGGGACCAGAGACCCAGTACTTC. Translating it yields CASSGGGPETQYF.

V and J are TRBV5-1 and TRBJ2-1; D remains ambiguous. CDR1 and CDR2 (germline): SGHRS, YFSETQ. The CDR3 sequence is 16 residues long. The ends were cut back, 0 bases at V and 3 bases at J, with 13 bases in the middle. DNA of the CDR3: TGCGCCAGCAGCTTGGCCGGTATCTCCGGCTACAATGAGCAGTTCTTC. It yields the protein CASSLAGISGYNEQFF.

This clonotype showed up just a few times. The CDR3 DNA sequence: TGTGCCAGCTCACCAATAAGGGGTTACACCGGGGAGCTGTTTTTT. Translated, it gives CASSPIRGYTGELFF. The V gene is TRBV18, the J gene TRBJ2-2, with D perhaps TRBD1 (5 bases). The CDR3 runs 15 residues. The V end lost 2 bases, the J end lost 3 bases, and 10 bases lay between the germline ends. Germline loops: CDR1 KGHSH, CDR2 LQKENI.